The clone carrying this T cell receptor (beta chain) was counted many times. Its specificity is not known. This record comes from a study of T cells in Graves' hyperthyroidism and ophthalmopathy. Overall study context: At initial diagnosis, before any treatment had begun, peripheral blood was obtained. Points from the study as a whole: Researchers found most expanded thyroid clonotypes above 0.001 in blood as well.

Stable hyperthyroidism: no ophthalmopathy progression over 18 months of follow-up. RNA transcripts gave rise to amplified TCR beta CDR3 regions. HTBI primers were the set used in a first-round RT-PCR of the TCR CDR3. TCRdb reprocessed the multiplex PCR reads with MiXCR, giving one entry per CDR3 protein. The table lists 300,000 to 450,000 distinct CDR3 sequences, approximately 13% of them singletons. The V end lost 5 bases, the J end lost 5 bases, and 19 bases lay between the germline ends. The CDR3 is 16 residues long. CDR1 MDHEN and CDR2 SYDVKM come from the germline V gene. The chain uses TRBV28 and TRBJ2-1, with a possible D match to TRBD2 (6 bases). This clonotype originated in a woman aged 60 to 75 with Graves' hyperthyroidism. Input material: blood. DNA for the CDR3: TGTGCCAGCAGTAAGGTAGCGGTGAGGTTCAACAATGAGCAGTTCTTC. It translates to CASSKVAVRFNNEQFF.